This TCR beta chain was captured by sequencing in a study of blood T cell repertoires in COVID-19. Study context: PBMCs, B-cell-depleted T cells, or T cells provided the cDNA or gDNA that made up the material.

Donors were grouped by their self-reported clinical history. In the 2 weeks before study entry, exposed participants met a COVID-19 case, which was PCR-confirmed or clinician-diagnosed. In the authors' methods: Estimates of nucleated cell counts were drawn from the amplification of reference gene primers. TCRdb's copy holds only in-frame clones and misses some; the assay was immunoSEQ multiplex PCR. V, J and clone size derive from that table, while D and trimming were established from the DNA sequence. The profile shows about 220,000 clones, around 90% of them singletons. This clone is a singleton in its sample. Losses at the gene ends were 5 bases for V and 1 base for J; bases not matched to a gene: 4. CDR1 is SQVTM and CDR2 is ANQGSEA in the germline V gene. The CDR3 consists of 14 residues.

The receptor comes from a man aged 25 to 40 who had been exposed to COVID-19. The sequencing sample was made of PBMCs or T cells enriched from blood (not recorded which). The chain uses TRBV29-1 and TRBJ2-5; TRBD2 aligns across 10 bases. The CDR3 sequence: CSVTSSGGQETQYF. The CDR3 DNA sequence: TGCAGCGTTACATCTAGCGGGGGCCAAGAGACCCAGTACTTC.